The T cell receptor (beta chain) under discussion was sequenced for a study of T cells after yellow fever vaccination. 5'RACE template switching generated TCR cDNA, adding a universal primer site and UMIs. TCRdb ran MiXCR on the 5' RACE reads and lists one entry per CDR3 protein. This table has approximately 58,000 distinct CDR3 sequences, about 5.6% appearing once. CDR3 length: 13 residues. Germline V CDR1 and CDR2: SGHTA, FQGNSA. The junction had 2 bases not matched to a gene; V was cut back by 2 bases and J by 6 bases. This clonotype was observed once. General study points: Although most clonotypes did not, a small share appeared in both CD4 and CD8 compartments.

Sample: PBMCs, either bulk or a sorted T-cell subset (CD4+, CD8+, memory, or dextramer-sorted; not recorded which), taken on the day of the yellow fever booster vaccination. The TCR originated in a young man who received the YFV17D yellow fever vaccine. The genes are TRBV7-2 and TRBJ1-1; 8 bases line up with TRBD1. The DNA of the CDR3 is TGTGCCAGCAGCTTAACCAGGGGGCCTGAAGCTTTCTTT. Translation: CASSLTRGPEAFF.